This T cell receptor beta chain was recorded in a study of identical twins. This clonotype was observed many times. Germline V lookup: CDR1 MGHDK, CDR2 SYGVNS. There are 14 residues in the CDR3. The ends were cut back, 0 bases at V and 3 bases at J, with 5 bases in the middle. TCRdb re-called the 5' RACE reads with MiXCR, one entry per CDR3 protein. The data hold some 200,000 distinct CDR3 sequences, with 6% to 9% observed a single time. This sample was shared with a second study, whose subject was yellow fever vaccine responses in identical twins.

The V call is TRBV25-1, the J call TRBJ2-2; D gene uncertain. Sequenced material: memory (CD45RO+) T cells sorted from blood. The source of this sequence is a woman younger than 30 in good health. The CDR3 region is CASSEYRDTGELFF. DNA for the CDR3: TGTGCCAGCAGTGAATATCGGGACACCGGGGAGCTGTTTTTT.